This entry describes one TCR beta chain. This CDR3 contains 15 residues. Germline values: CDR1 MNHEY, CDR2 SMNVEV (reference sequence). The V and J ends lost 6 bases and 2 bases, in that order; junction bases with no gene match: 8. These data belong to a study of blood T cell repertoires in COVID-19. At the level of the study: Researchers got acute and convalescent COVID-19 samples from the United States, Italy and Spain.

In the study's own analysis: For nucleated cells, counts were estimated from reference gene primer amplification. Sequencing was performed with immunoSEQ multiplex PCR; in TCRdb, only in-frame clones are kept and a portion is missing. V, J and clone size reflect that table, while D and trimming were determined from the DNA. This sample has approximately 69,000 clones; around 90% occur once, and the top ten carry 5.3%. The source of this sequence is a man aged 50-60 years with acute or convalescent COVID-19. Source material: peripheral blood. This chain connects TRBV27 to TRBJ1-2, with TRBD1 matching over 8 bases. This CDR3 reads CASSLTGGVNYGYTF. For the CDR3, the DNA is TGTGCCAGCAGCCTAACAGGGGGGGTAAACTATGGCTACACCTTC.